This passage covers 27 T cell receptor beta chains from one sample sequenced in a study of spatial heterogeneity in lung cancer. Study-wide results and limits: Mutation tallies in tumors tracked expanded intratumoral alpha and beta TCR counts.

TCRdb used MiXCR to reprocess the 5' RACE reads, holding one entry per CDR3 protein. The table shows 6,000 to 9,500 distinct CDR3 sequences, with over 8% occurring only once. Time point reported: sample taken at primary tumor resection. These receptors' targets are unknown. The sample consisted of lung tumor tissue, taken at surgery. The source of these receptors is a male donor with early-stage non-small cell lung cancer.

This clonotype was observed at least ten times. V and J are TRBV5-1 and TRBJ1-1; D not resolved. Germline CDR1 and CDR2: SGHRS and YFSETQ. This CDR3 region has 14 residues. Trimming removed 0 bases at V and 1 base at J, with 7 bases between. The CDR3 here is CASSLVRGNTEAFF. The CDR3 bases are TGCGCCAGCAGCTTGGTCCGGGGGAACACTGAAGCTTTCTTT.

This clonotype is medium-sized by share. The chain couples TRBV9 to TRBJ1-4, with TRBD1 as a possible D gene (5 bases). This CDR3 is 16 amino acids long. Germline values: CDR1 SGDLS, CDR2 YYNGEE. With 3 bases removed from V and 0 bases from J, the gap between germline ends came to 12 bases. The CDR3 region is CASSAGQLATNEKLFF. The CDR3 region has the DNA TGTGCCAGCAGCGCCGGACAATTGGCAACTAATGAAAAACTGTTTTTT. Based on the CDR3 plus reference TRBV9 and TRBJ1-4, the full variable domain is DSGVTQTPKHLITATGQRVTLRCSPRSGDLSVYWYQQSLDQGLQFLIQYYNGEERAKGNILERFSAQQFPDLHSELNLSSLELGDSALYFCASSAGQLATNEKLFFGSGTQLSVL.

The table lists this clonotype with a few counts. The V and J genes are TRBV29-1 and TRBJ2-1, with 8 bases matching TRBD2. This CDR3 is 16 amino acids long. Trimming at V came to 3 bases and at J to 0 bases, leaving 7 bases not matched to a gene. Germline CDR1 SQVTM, CDR2 ANQGSEA. CDR3 amino acids: CSVESAGRASYNEQFF. CDR3 sequence (DNA): TGCAGCGTTGAGTCGGCCGGGAGGGCCTCCTACAATGAGCAGTTCTTC.

This clonotype was counted at least ten times. The chain recombines TRBV7-2 with TRBJ2-1, with D tentatively TRBD2 (5 bases). V was shortened by 0 bases and J by 0 bases, with 9 bases between the two germline ends. From germline, CDR1 is SGHTA and CDR2 FQGNSA. The CDR3 runs to 16 residues. CDR3 amino acids: CASSLAFGSSYNEQFF. CDR3 nucleotides: TGTGCCAGCAGCTTAGCGTTTGGGAGCTCCTACAATGAGCAGTTCTTC.

This clonotype was observed many times. V and J are TRBV20-1 and TRBJ2-3; TRBD2 matches at 16 bases. J gave up 4 bases and V 3 bases, and 4 bases lay outside the gene matches. The V gene's germline CDR1 is DFQATT and CDR2 SNEGSKA (reference sequence). The CDR3 has 16 residues. The CDR3 loop reads CSASLGLAGGADTQYF. In nucleotides, the CDR3 is TGCAGTGCTAGCCTGGGACTAGCGGGAGGGGCAGATACGCAGTATTTT.

The J gene is TRBJ2-7, the V gene TRBV10-3; 11 bases fit TRBD2. V lost 10 bases, J lost 1 base, and 6 bases stayed unmatched. This CDR3 is 14 amino acids long. From germline, CDR1 is ENHRY and CDR2 SYGVKD. Written as DNA, the CDR3 is TGTGCCACCCAACTAGCGGGAGTTTCCTACGAGCAGTACTTC. Amino acid sequence: CATQLAGVSYEQYF.

In its sample, this clonotype is medium-sized. The rearrangement links TRBV6-1 to TRBJ2-5; 9 bases are a match to TRBD1. Unmatched junction bases numbered 6, after V lost 5 bases and J lost 5 bases. The length of the CDR3 is 14 residues. Germline V gene sequence: CDR1 MNHNS, CDR2 SASEGT. The chain's CDR3 is CASSQDRGTETQYF. CDR3 bases: TGTGCCAGCAGTCAGGACAGGGGTACGGAGACCCAGTACTTC.

The V gene is TRBV5-1, the J gene TRBJ2-1; 8 nucleotides line up with TRBD2. Germline CDR1 is SGHRS and CDR2 is YFSETQ. The CDR3 covers 19 residues. V shed 4 bases, J shed 0 bases, and the junction held 15 bases outside the gene matches. In DNA form, the CDR3 reads TGCGCCAGCAGCCAAACCGGGACTAGGGGTCCAAGCTCCTACAATGAGCAGTTCTTC. As protein: CASSQTGTRGPSSYNEQFF.

This clonotype was seen more than once but under ten times. This chain links TRBV30 with TRBJ2-7; TRBD1 or TRBD2 may be the D gene (6 bases each). In germline, CDR1 is GTSNPN, CDR2 SVGIG (reference sequence). The CDR3 is made up of 14 amino acids. Trimming took off 4 bases at V and 0 bases at J, with 13 bases between the two ends. The CDR3: CAWTRGVPSYEQYF. DNA of the CDR3: TGTGCCTGGACTAGGGGGGTCCCCTCCTACGAGCAGTACTTC.

By share, this clonotype ranks as medium-sized. This chain connects TRBV19 to TRBJ2-7; 7 nucleotides align to TRBD2. The CDR3 extends over 17 amino acids. CDR1 and CDR2 from the germline V gene are LNHDA and SQIVND (reference sequence). V shed 3 bases, J shed 5 bases, and the junction held 16 bases outside the gene matches. CDR3 coding DNA: TGTGCCAGTAGTATTAGCCTAGCGGTCCCGGATCGCGACGAGCAGTACTTC. This gives the protein CASSISLAVPDRDEQYF.

The gene calls are TRBV20-1 and TRBJ1-1; a weak D match, TRBD1 (6 bases). With 2 bases removed from V and 5 bases from J, the gap between germline ends came to 18 bases. The germline gives CDR1 DFQATT, CDR2 SNEGSKA (reference sequence). The CDR3 is made up of 15 amino acids. The CDR3 nucleotides read TGCAGTGCTAGATTAGCCCCGGGGGCGAGAACTGAAGCTTTCTTT. Amino acids: CSARLAPGARTEAFF.

This clonotype qualifies as large (0.1 to 1%). The V and J genes are TRBV10-3 and TRBJ2-3, with a possible D match to TRBD2 (5 bases). The CDR3 length is 16 residues. Germline-derived CDR1 and CDR2 are ENHRY and SYGVKD. The germline V and J ends were trimmed by 0 bases and 0 bases, with 10 bases remaining between them. Here the CDR3 reads CAISESASPSTDTQYF. The CDR3 region has the DNA TGTGCCATCAGTGAGTCGGCTAGCCCTAGCACAGATACGCAGTATTTT.

This clonotype counts as medium-sized. V and J are TRBV27 and TRBJ2-3; TRBD2 aligns across 12 bases. V lost 6 bases and J lost 7; bases outside the gene matches: 5. Germline CDR1 is MNHEY and CDR2 is SMNVEV (reference sequence). CDR3 size: 14 residues. The CDR3 DNA reads as TGTGCCAGCAGGTGGACTAGCGGGACTAATACGCAGTATTTT. This sequence encodes CASRWTSGTNTQYF.

In its sample, this clonotype ranks as medium-sized (0.01 to 0.1%). This chain uses TRBV12-3 or TRBV12-4 with TRBJ2-3; no reliable D call. The CDR3 totals 11 residues. V was cut by 0 bases and J by 5 bases, with 0 bases left in between. CDR3 sequence reads: CASSLADTQYF. CDR3 sequence (DNA): TGTGCCAGCAGTTTAGCAGATACGCAGTATTTT.

This clonotype has a handful of counts. This chain links TRBV20-1 with TRBJ1-2; D gene ambiguous. CDR1 DFQATT and CDR2 SNEGSKA come from the germline V gene (reference sequence). The CDR3 has 12 amino acids. V lost 1 base and J 4 bases, leaving 7 bases between the germline ends. DNA for the CDR3: TGCAGTGCTAGAGTATCCAGCTATGGCTACACCTTC. Amino acids: CSARVSSYGYTF.

Only a few counts were recorded for this clonotype. The gene calls are TRBV28 and TRBJ2-7; the match to TRBD2 covers 13 bases. The length of the CDR3 is 15 residues. Germline CDR1 reads MDHEN; CDR2 reads SYDVKM. Germline trimming cut 5 bases from V and 3 bases from J; bases unmatched to any gene: 4. The CDR3 protein is CASSPRLAGGYEQYF. CDR3 coding DNA: TGTGCCAGCAGTCCCCGACTAGCGGGGGGCTACGAGCAGTACTTC.

Many counts were recorded for this clonotype. The V call is TRBV2, the J call TRBJ2-4; possibly TRBD1 for D (6 bases). There are 11 residues in the CDR3. Germline CDR1 SNHLY, CDR2 FYNNEI. The V gene lost 8 bases and the J gene lost 7 bases, with 9 bases spanning the gap. CDR3 in DNA: TGTGCCAGCCAGCAGGGGAACATTCAGTACTTC. This codes for CASQQGNIQYF.

In this sample, this clonotype is medium-sized. The rearrangement links TRBV7-2 to TRBJ2-5; 8 nucleotides match TRBD2. With 5 bases clipped from V and 4 bases from J, the junction kept 6 bases outside the gene matches. The germline CDR1 and CDR2 sequences are SGHTA and FQGNSA. The CDR3 is 14 amino acids. In nucleotides, the CDR3 is TGTGCCAGCAGCGCAAGCGGGAGTGGAGAGACCCAGTACTTC. Amino acids: CASSASGSGETQYF.

This clonotype counts as medium-sized. This chain links TRBV30 with TRBJ1-5, with D unresolved. With 1 base removed from V and 3 bases from J, the gap between germline ends came to 7 bases. Germline-derived CDR1 and CDR2 are GTSNPN and SVGIG (reference sequence). The CDR3 sequence is 13 residues long. CDR3 sequence reads: CAWSGQANQPQHF. The CDR3 bases are TGTGCCTGGAGTGGACAAGCCAATCAGCCCCAGCATTTT.

This clonotype showed up just a few times. This chain uses TRBV12-3 or TRBV12-4 with TRBJ1-1; 7 nucleotides agree with TRBD1. Germline trimming cut 6 bases from V and 3 bases from J; bases unmatched to any gene: 16. The CDR3 has 17 residues. Written as DNA, the CDR3 is TGTGCCAGCAGGTCGACAGGGTTTCAGGTAGTGGACACTGAAGCTTTCTTT. Residues: CASRSTGFQVVDTEAFF.

This clonotype was counted at least ten times. The chain has TRBV28 and TRBJ2-1; D gene ambiguous. V shed 3 bases and J shed 9 bases, with 15 bases lying between them. This CDR3 spans 14 amino acids. From germline, CDR1 is MDHEN and CDR2 SYDVKM. CDR3 sequence reads: CASSFGSGLGEQFF. For the CDR3, the DNA is TGTGCCAGCAGTTTCGGGTCTGGGTTGGGTGAGCAGTTCTTC.

By sample share, this clonotype is medium-sized. This chain links TRBV20-1 with TRBJ2-3; a weak D match, TRBD2 (6 bases). The CDR3 loop spans 16 amino acids. Germline V gene lookup returns CDR1 DFQATT and CDR2 SNEGSKA (reference sequence). The V end was cut by 2 bases, the J end by 2 bases, with 17 bases between. As DNA, the CDR3 is TGCAGTGCTAGACACGGGTTCGCGGGGCCCACAGATACGCAGTATTTT. It specifies CSARHGFAGPTDTQYF.

This clonotype is medium-sized (0.01 to 0.1%). The CDR3 DNA is TGTGCCATCAGTGAGTCTCAGGAGCGAGAGCAGTACTTC. Protein sequence: CAISESQEREQYF. This rearrangement joins TRBV10-3 to TRBJ2-7; D remains unclear. Germline loops: CDR1 ENHRY, CDR2 SYGVKD. V lost 0 bases and J 7 bases, leaving 10 bases between the germline ends. The CDR3 has 13 amino acids.

In its sample, this clonotype ranks as medium-sized. The chain combines TRBV27 with TRBJ2-2; 7 nucleotides agree with TRBD2. The CDR3 runs to 16 residues. Germline assignment: CDR1 MNHEY and CDR2 SMNVEV (reference sequence). The ends lost 3 bases at V and 3 bases at J; junction bases unmatched: 7. CDR3: CASSFWAGEDTGELFF. Written as DNA, the CDR3 is TGTGCCAGCAGTTTCTGGGCGGGAGAGGACACCGGGGAGCTGTTTTTT.

There are a few counts of this clonotype. The rearrangement links TRBV5-4 to TRBJ1-2; unclear D gene. Looked up from germline, CDR1 is SGHNT and CDR2 is YYREEE (reference sequence). V lost 2 bases and J lost 5, with 4 bases in between. This CDR3 is 11 amino acids long. CDR3 nucleotide sequence: TGTGCCAGCAGCTTCGCGTATGGCTACACCTTC. It yields the protein CASSFAYGYTF.

This clonotype was recorded at least ten times. This sequence joins TRBV7-8 and TRBJ2-7; 10 bases fit TRBD1. V was pared by 5 bases and J by 7 bases, with 8 bases of the junction left unmatched. This CDR3 contains 14 residues. The V gene's germline CDR1 is SGHVS and CDR2 FQNEAQ. CDR3 in amino acids: CASSAYRGQGEQYF. CDR3 sequence (DNA): TGTGCCAGCAGCGCTTACCGGGGACAGGGGGAGCAGTACTTC.

This clonotype was seen ten or more times. CDR3: CSVMFYNEQFF. CDR3 nucleotide sequence: TGCAGCGTAATGTTCTACAATGAGCAGTTCTTC. V is TRBV29-1 and J is TRBJ2-1, with D hard to call. V lost 6 bases, J lost 3 bases, and 6 bases lay in between. This CDR3 is 11 amino acids long. Germline-derived CDR1 and CDR2 are SQVTM and ANQGSEA.